These T cell receptor beta chains were read from a single sample in a study of T-cell memory formation after mild COVID-19. Each CDR3 protein gets one entry after TCRdb re-called the 5' RACE reads with MiXCR. This sample has approximately 570,000 distinct CDR3 sequences; roughly 17% occur once, and the top ten carry more than 10%. The sequencing sample was made of PBMCs or a T cell subset sorted from them (not recorded which). The origin of the receptors is an adult woman who had mild COVID-19 (a few samples of this study predate the infection). Cell type and time point are not known. Both conserved end residues are part of each CDR3. D genes are given only for firm matches. Expanded clones get a size class; other rows say once, few or many, or leave the size out.

abundance,j_gene,v_gene,d_gene,CDR3aa,CDR3nt
-,TRBJ1-2,TRBV5-1,-,CASSSYRLAGGYGYTF,TGCGCCAGCAGCTCATACAGGTTGGCAGGAGGCTATGGCTACACCTTC
few,TRBJ2-1,TRBV20-1,-,CSAREAPASEWGVNEQFF,TGCAGTGCTAGAGAAGCCCCGGCGTCCGAGTGGGGGGTCAATGAGCAGTTCTTC
few,TRBJ2-1,TRBV4-3,-,CASSQSRVSYNEQFF,TGCGCCAGCAGCCAATCCAGGGTCTCCTACAATGAGCAGTTCTTC
once,TRBJ2-7,TRBV24-1,-,CAPDGGSSYEQYF,TGTGCCCCTGATGGAGGGTCCTCCTACGAGCAGTACTTC
-,TRBJ2-1,TRBV7-3,TRBD2,CASSLNGLAGVEQFF,TGTGCCAGCAGCTTAAACGGACTAGCGGGAGTTGAGCAGTTCTTC
many,TRBJ2-4,TRBV5-6,-,CASSLQRKNIQYF,TGTGCCAGCAGCTTGCAGAGGAAAAACATTCAGTACTTC
many,TRBJ2-3,TRBV7-9,TRBD2,CASSTPGLAGAEAYPDTQYF,TGTGCCAGCAGCACCCCGGGACTAGCGGGGGCTGAGGCTTATCCAGATACGCAGTATTTT
-,TRBJ2-7,TRBV7-2,TRBD2,CASSPRGRLAGSYEQYF,TGTGCCAGCAGCCCTAGGGGGAGGCTAGCGGGCTCATACGAGCAGTACTTC
-,TRBJ2-6,TRBV27,-,CASSLEAGSGANVLTF,TGTGCCAGCAGTTTAGAGGCAGGGTCTGGGGCCAACGTCCTGACTTTC
-,TRBJ2-7,TRBV2,-,CASSSEGRQPTYEQYF,TGTGCCAGCAGTTCCGAAGGGAGACAACCGACCTACGAGCAGTACTTC
-,TRBJ1-5,TRBV5-8,TRBD1,CASSDGQAKGQPQHF,TGTGCCAGCAGCGACGGACAGGCTAAGGGGCAGCCCCAGCATTTT
-,TRBJ2-3,TRBV28,-,CASSLFTKRDTQYF,TGTGCCAGCAGTTTATTCACGAAGCGTGATACGCAGTATTTT
few,TRBJ2-7,TRBV7-9,TRBD2,CASSFEPGLAGVPYEQYF,TGTGCCAGCAGCTTCGAACCGGGACTAGCGGGGGTGCCCTACGAGCAGTACTTC
few,TRBJ1-4,TRBV7-6,-,CASSLVSFEKLFF,TGTGCCAGCAGCTTAGTTTCCTTTGAAAAACTGTTTTTT
few,TRBJ2-5,TRBV6-2/TRBV6-3,TRBD1,CASTLDRGQGTKETQYF,TGTGCCAGCACCTTAGACAGGGGGCAGGGTACGAAAGAGACCCAGTACTTC
-,TRBJ2-7,TRBV13,-,CASSQLQGTLSYEQYF,TGTGCCAGCAGCCAACTGCAGGGGACTCTCTCCTACGAGCAGTACTTC
-,TRBJ2-3,TRBV5-1,TRBD2,CASSLAPASGSPDTQYF,TGCGCCAGCAGCTTGGCCCCGGCTAGCGGGAGCCCAGATACGCAGTATTTT
many,TRBJ2-7,TRBV5-5,-,CASSGGGTPGYEQYF,TGTGCCAGCAGCGGGGGGGGGACACCAGGCTACGAGCAGTACTTC
-,TRBJ2-2,TRBV19,TRBD1,CASSIRGQGAGELFF,TGTGCCAGTAGTATCAGGGGACAGGGGGCCGGGGAGCTGTTTTTT
-,TRBJ1-1,TRBV5-1,TRBD1,CASRRLQGGTEAFF,TGCGCCAGCAGGAGGTTACAGGGGGGGACTGAAGCTTTCTTT
few,TRBJ1-1,TRBV10-3,-,CAISESIGTPEAFF,TGTGCCATCAGTGAGTCGATTGGCACCCCGGAAGCTTTCTTT
-,TRBJ1-1,TRBV6-6,TRBD1,CASTYLEGAGGAFF,TGTGCCAGCACCTACTTGGAGGGGGCCGGAGGTGCTTTCTTT
-,TRBJ2-2,TRBV24-1,-,CATSEAPWGHLYTGELFF,TGTGCCACCAGTGAAGCCCCGTGGGGCCACTTGTACACCGGGGAGCTGTTTTTT
-,TRBJ1-2,TRBV6-6,-,CASMSQTYGYTF,TGTGCCAGCATGAGCCAGACCTATGGCTACACCTTC
many,TRBJ2-1,TRBV5-1,-,CASSAAVTAPNEQFF,TGCGCCAGCAGCGCGGCGGTTACTGCCCCAAATGAGCAGTTCTTC
-,TRBJ2-3,TRBV7-8,-,CASTPPRDTQYF,TGTGCCAGCACCCCGCCACGGGATACGCAGTATTTT
few,TRBJ1-2,TRBV20-1,TRBD1,CSASGQDLTDGYTF,TGCAGTGCCTCGGGACAGGACCTTACCGATGGCTACACCTTC
-,TRBJ2-5,TRBV5-8,TRBD2,CASSFTAGEETQYF,TGTGCCAGCAGCTTCACAGCGGGGGAAGAGACCCAGTACTTC
-,TRBJ1-4,TRBV5-1,TRBD1,CASSSAGPGQGGSFREKLFF,TGCGCCAGCAGCTCCGCCGGGCCTGGACAGGGCGGCTCATTTCGTGAAAAACTGTTTTTT
few,TRBJ1-6,TRBV5-1,-,CASSLEDPSYNSPLHF,TGCGCCAGCAGCTTGGAGGACCCCTCCTATAATTCACCCCTCCACTTT
few,TRBJ1-1,TRBV5-1,TRBD1,CASSLDNRGRAEAFF,TGCGCCAGCAGCTTGGACAACAGGGGCAGGGCTGAAGCTTTCTTT
many,TRBJ2-7,TRBV20-1,TRBD1,CSASTGTGLEQYF,TGCAGTGCTAGTACCGGGACAGGGTTGGAGCAGTACTTC
-,TRBJ2-1,TRBV24-1,TRBD2,CATSRLAGSYNEQFF,TGTGCCACCAGTAGGCTAGCGGGGTCCTACAATGAGCAGTTCTTC
-,TRBJ2-2,TRBV11-2,TRBD1,CASSLTGTGSGELFF,TGTGCCAGCAGCTTAACCGGGACAGGGTCCGGGGAGCTGTTTTTT
few,TRBJ1-2,TRBV29-1,-,CSVGDRNYGYTF,TGCAGCGTTGGTGACAGGAACTATGGCTACACCTTC
few,TRBJ2-7,TRBV5-1,-,CASSPTLGQRPYEQYF,TGCGCCAGCAGCCCGACATTGGGGCAGCGCCCCTACGAGCAGTACTTC
-,TRBJ2-5,TRBV7-2,-,CASSLGVVETQYF,TGTGCCAGCAGCTTAGGTGTTGTGGAGACCCAGTACTTC
-,TRBJ1-1,TRBV15,-,CATGGWGFGEAFF,TGTGCCACAGGGGGATGGGGATTCGGTGAAGCTTTCTTT
-,TRBJ2-7,TRBV6-6,-,CASGTRVTYEQYF,TGTGCCAGCGGAACTCGAGTGACCTACGAGCAGTACTTC
few,TRBJ2-7,TRBV3-1,-,CASSPGWGYEQYF,TGTGCCAGCAGCCCGGGTTGGGGCTACGAGCAGTACTTC
few,TRBJ2-5,TRBV6-5,-,CASSYVRGREETQYF,TGTGCCAGCAGTTACGTCAGGGGTAGGGAAGAGACCCAGTACTTC
few,TRBJ1-1,TRBV15,-,CATSRQGSTEAFF,TGTGCCACCAGCAGACAGGGGAGCACTGAAGCTTTCTTT
-,TRBJ2-1,TRBV29-1,TRBD1,CSVLRDRAYNEQFF,TGCAGCGTTCTCCGGGACAGGGCCTACAATGAGCAGTTCTTC
-,TRBJ2-2,TRBV27,-,CASRDTNLVGELFF,TGTGCCAGCAGGGACACCAACCTGGTCGGGGAGCTGTTTTTT
few,TRBJ1-5,TRBV6-2/TRBV6-3,-,CASSPSSQNQPQHF,TGTGCCAGCTCCCCCAGCAGCCAGAATCAGCCCCAGCATTTT
-,TRBJ1-1,TRBV9,TRBD1,CASSERQGATTEAFF,TGTGCCAGCAGCGAAAGACAGGGGGCGACCACTGAAGCTTTCTTT
few,TRBJ1-6,TRBV5-4,-,CASSLVGQYNSPLHF,TGTGCCAGCAGCTTGGTAGGACAGTATAATTCACCCCTCCACTTT
-,TRBJ2-1,TRBV29-1,-,CSAQGGTFGPYNEQFF,TGCAGCGCCCAAGGAGGCACTTTCGGCCCCTACAATGAGCAGTTCTTC
-,TRBJ2-5,TRBV10-3,-,CAISEHRGQTQYF,TGTGCCATCAGTGAGCATAGGGGACAGACCCAGTACTTC
few,TRBJ1-2,TRBV12-5,-,CASGPGPGAITF,TGTGCTAGTGGTCCGGGACCCGGGGCCATTACCTTC
-,TRBJ1-1,TRBV5-1,-,CASSPTESNTEAFF,TGCGCCAGCAGCCCGACAGAATCGAACACTGAAGCTTTCTTT
many,TRBJ2-7,TRBV15,-,CATSRDRGFGEQYF,TGTGCCACCAGCAGAGATAGGGGGTTCGGGGAGCAGTACTTC
-,TRBJ1-1,TRBV9,-,CASSAHPRGHTEAFF,TGTGCCAGCAGCGCCCACCCCAGGGGTCACACTGAAGCTTTCTTT